Listed here are 13 T cell receptor beta chains from one sample, sequenced in a study of blood T cells in healthy people across ages. A second PCR, run for about 7 to 12 cycles, used a sample-barcoded 5' primer plus a J-beta primer mix. TCRdb ran MiXCR on the 5' RACE reads and lists one entry per CDR3 protein. Among some 690,000 distinct CDR3 sequences listed, about 20% were seen once. The sequenced material came from blood. These receptors were obtained from an older man in good health.

This clonotype was counted between two and nine times. The V and J genes are TRBV5-5 and TRBJ1-1; D unresolved. This CDR3 region has 13 residues. V shed 7 bases and J shed 0 bases, with 10 bases lying between them. Germline loops: CDR1 SGHKS, CDR2 YYEKEE (reference sequence). The CDR3 protein is CASRPVVNTEAFF. DNA for the CDR3: TGTGCCAGCCGGCCAGTGGTGAACACTGAAGCTTTCTTT.

V is TRBV15 and J is TRBJ1-1, with D hard to call. This CDR3 is 16 amino acids long. CDR1 is LNHNV, CDR2 YYDKDF, per germline (reference sequence). The V end lost 0 bases, the J end lost 0 bases, and 11 bases lay between the germline ends. For the CDR3, the DNA is TGTGCCACCAGCAGAGATCTGGCAGATATGAACACTGAAGCTTTCTTT. It specifies CATSRDLADMNTEAFF. Full variable domain (outside the CDR3, taken from reference TRBV15 and TRBJ1-1): DAMVIQNPRYQVTQFGKPVTLSCSQTLNHNVMYWYQQKSSQAPKLLFHYYDKDFNNEADTPDNFQSRRPNTSFCFLDIRSPGLGDTAMYLCATSRDLADMNTEAFFGQGTRLTVV.

This sequence joins TRBV12-3 or TRBV12-4 and TRBJ1-4, with TRBD1 as a possible D gene (6 bases). The CDR3 is 15 amino acids. V lost 2 bases to trimming and J lost 4 bases, with 11 bases between them. CDR3 amino acids: CASSLTGTINEKLFF. The CDR3 nucleotides are TGTGCCAGCAGTTTAACCGGGACAATTAATGAAAAACTGTTTTTT.

This clonotype was counted ten times or more. This chain uses TRBV12-3 or TRBV12-4 with TRBJ2-1, with 8 bases aligning to TRBD2. The CDR3 totals 15 residues. J was trimmed by 1 base and V by 5 bases; bases with no gene match: 4. The CDR3 is CASSLSGASYNEQFF. The CDR3 DNA follows: TGTGCCAGCAGTCTTAGCGGGGCTTCCTACAATGAGCAGTTCTTC.

This clonotype was picked up a small number of times. The genes are TRBV20-1 and TRBJ2-3, with TRBD2 matching 9 bases. The CDR3 consists of 15 residues. Trimming cost V 2 bases and J 2 bases; bases outside gene matches: 5. Looked up from germline, CDR1 is DFQATT and CDR2 is SNEGSKA (reference sequence). The CDR3 sequence is CSARRLAGYTDTQYF. In DNA, the CDR3 is TGCAGTGCTAGAAGGCTAGCGGGATACACAGATACGCAGTATTTT.

The chain is built from TRBV7-2 and TRBJ1-5, with TRBD1 matching over 7 bases. V trimming: 2 bases; J trimming: 4 bases; junction bases outside the gene matches: 5. CDR3 length equals 15 residues. Per germline, CDR1 SGHTA and CDR2 FQGNSA. CDR3 DNA sequence: TGTGCCAGCAGCTTATTGCGACAGGGTAATCAGCCCCAGCATTTT. This codes for CASSLLRQGNQPQHF.

This clonotype was recorded a few times. The chain combines TRBV7-9 with TRBJ2-1; no clear D. Trimming stripped 5 bases from V and 5 bases from J, with 19 bases between. Germline values: CDR1 SEHNR, CDR2 FQNEAQ (reference sequence). The CDR3 has 16 residues. CDR3: CASSPPNRIYDNEQFF. The DNA for the CDR3 is TGTGCCAGCAGCCCGCCCAACCGCATCTATGACAATGAGCAGTTCTTC.

This clonotype was picked up a small number of times. In nucleotides, the CDR3 is TGTGCCAGCAGCCCAGGGACAGGGTTGGAGGAGCAGTACTTC. Its protein product is CASSPGTGLEEQYF. This chain uses TRBV4-2 with TRBJ2-7; 9 positions match TRBD1. Germline CDR1 LGHNA, CDR2 YNFKEQ. The trim removed 4 bases at V and 7 bases at J, leaving 8 bases unmatched. The CDR3 length is 14 residues.

This clonotype appeared many times. Its ends do not fully match the called genes, so a read error is possible. This chain uses TRBV5-1 with TRBJ2-3; D call uncertain. The CDR3 length is 14 residues. The germline V gene encodes CDR1 SGHRS and CDR2 YFSETQ. In DNA form, the CDR3 reads TGTGCCAGCAGCTTAGATGGAGGCACAGATACGCAGTATTTT. It yields the protein CASSLDGGTDTQYF.

The genes are TRBV9 and TRBJ1-1; D is possibly TRBD1 (6 bases). Deletions cut 4 bases from V and 8 bases from J, with 12 bases between. The germline gives CDR1 SGDLS, CDR2 YYNGEE. The CDR3 contains 12 residues. The chain's CDR3 is CASSPKRGEAFF. In nucleotides, the CDR3 is TGTGCCAGCAGCCCAAAGAGGGGGGAAGCTTTCTTT.

This sequence joins TRBV9 and TRBJ2-1, with TRBD1 identical over 7 bases. CDR3 size: 14 residues. Looked up from germline, CDR1 is SGDLS and CDR2 is YYNGEE. Germline trimming cut 0 bases from V and 7 bases from J; bases unmatched to any gene: 4. The CDR3 DNA is TGTGCCAGCAGCGTAGGACAGGGTTCAAATGAGCAGTTCTTC. Amino acid sequence: CASSVGQGSNEQFF.

This clonotype was picked up many times. The V call is TRBV7-2, the J call TRBJ1-2; TRBD1 aligns across 7 bases. The V segment lost 2 bases and the J segment 2 bases; nucleotides outside the gene matches: 14. Looked up from germline, CDR1 is SGHTA and CDR2 is FQGNSA. The CDR3 is made up of 18 amino acids. This CDR3 reads CASSLSLRTGDPNYGYTF. The CDR3 DNA is TGTGCCAGCAGCTTATCTCTACGAACAGGGGATCCCAACTATGGCTACACCTTC.

A few counts support this clonotype. The J gene is TRBJ1-5, the V gene TRBV20-1, with 8 bases fitting TRBD1. Per the germline V gene, CDR1 is DFQATT and CDR2 is SNEGSKA (reference sequence). The junction had 8 bases not matched to a gene; V was cut back by 0 bases and J by 4 bases. This CDR3 region has 16 residues. CDR3 region: CSAREGGQAPNQPQHF. CDR3 bases: TGCAGTGCTAGAGAGGGGGGACAGGCCCCGAATCAGCCCCAGCATTTT.